The clone carrying this TCR beta chain has only a few counts. The antigen remains unidentified. This CDR3 spans 15 amino acids. V lost 1 base and J 0 bases, leaving 8 bases between the germline ends. CDR1 is SGDLS and CDR2 is YYNGEE in the germline V gene. The record originates from a study of response to subunit inactivated influenza vaccine. Study-level points and caveats: The authors put forward the suggestion that each seasonal influenza vaccination may bring in only a limited number of new T cells.

TCRdb re-analysed the RT-PCR reads in MiXCR, keeping a single row per CDR3 protein. Of more than 700,000 distinct CDR3 sequences listed, about 20% are singletons. V gene TRBV9 combines with J gene TRBJ1-5, with unresolved D. The TCR originated in a man aged 50-60 years who received an inactivated influenza vaccine. Specimen: PBMCs from blood, collected around 5 days after vaccination. The CDR3: CASSVSWDSNQPQHF. The CDR3 coding sequence is TGTGCCAGCAGCGTATCGTGGGATAGCAATCAGCCCCAGCATTTT.